These T cell receptor beta chains were read from a single sample in a study of T-cell memory formation after mild COVID-19. TCRdb analysed the 5' RACE reads with MiXCR anew, one entry per CDR3 protein. This sample yields fewer than 250,000 distinct CDR3 sequences, of which around 30% are seen a single time; about an eighth belongs to the top ten. The sequenced sample consisted of PBMCs or a T cell subset sorted from them (not recorded which). These receptors were collected from an adult woman who had mild COVID-19 (a few samples of this study predate the infection). Cell type and time point are not known. CDR3s include the opening cysteine and the closing phenylalanine or tryptophan.

V: TRBV29-1
J: TRBJ2-5
CDR3: CSGGTGEETQYF

V: TRBV7-9
J: TRBJ1-2
CDR3: CASSPDSLYGYTF

V: TRBV6-1
J: TRBJ1-1
CDR3: CASSEAGKNTEAFF

V: TRBV9
J: TRBJ2-1
CDR3: CASSLLSRGQYNEQFF

V: TRBV6-6
J: TRBJ2-1
CDR3: CASTHAGLAGGTRGNEQFF

V: TRBV6-2/TRBV6-3
J: TRBJ2-3
CDR3: CASSYRGGADTQYF

V: TRBV6-5
J: TRBJ1-1
CDR3: CASSPATGRTTEAFF

V: TRBV15
J: TRBJ2-1
CDR3: CATSRFGLAGLNEQFF

V: TRBV20-1
J: TRBJ2-7
CDR3: CSATKTGRLYEQYF

V: TRBV12-3/TRBV12-4
J: TRBJ2-1
CDR3: CASSGTSENNEQFF

V: TRBV12-3/TRBV12-4
J: TRBJ1-1
CDR3: CASSFRGQGTEAFF

V: TRBV7-9
J: TRBJ2-7
CDR3: CASQTSGGSYEQYF

V: TRBV7-2
J: TRBJ2-1
CDR3: CASSPMGQINNEQFF

V: TRBV6-2/TRBV6-3
J: TRBJ2-3
CDR3: CASSDGRATDTQYF

V: TRBV7-2
J: TRBJ2-3
CDR3: CASSLRLGGTDTQYF

V: TRBV2
J: TRBJ2-4
CDR3: CASGDRGVNQYF